This T cell receptor beta chain stems from a study of blood T cell repertoires in COVID-19. In the study overall: Sources were T cells, B-cell-depleted T cells, or PBMCs; the material itself was cDNA or gDNA.

Generated by immunoSEQ multiplex PCR, the TCRdb table keeps only in-frame clones and is missing some. The repertoire holds more than 150,000 clones, around 87% seen once, with 0.55% to 0.8% in the top ten. The CDR3 is 17 residues long. The V segment lost 5 bases and the J segment 10 bases; nucleotides outside the gene matches: 18. Germline-derived CDR1 and CDR2 are SGHAT and FQNNGV. The material sequenced was peripheral blood. The sequence was obtained from a man between 45 and 60 years old with acute or convalescent COVID-19. This sequence joins TRBV11-2 and TRBJ2-1; 9 nucleotides line up with TRBD2. This CDR3 reads CASSPRLMRGGPREQFF. The CDR3 nucleotides are TGTGCCAGCAGCCCCCGCCTCATGCGGGGGGGCCCGCGGGAGCAGTTCTTC.